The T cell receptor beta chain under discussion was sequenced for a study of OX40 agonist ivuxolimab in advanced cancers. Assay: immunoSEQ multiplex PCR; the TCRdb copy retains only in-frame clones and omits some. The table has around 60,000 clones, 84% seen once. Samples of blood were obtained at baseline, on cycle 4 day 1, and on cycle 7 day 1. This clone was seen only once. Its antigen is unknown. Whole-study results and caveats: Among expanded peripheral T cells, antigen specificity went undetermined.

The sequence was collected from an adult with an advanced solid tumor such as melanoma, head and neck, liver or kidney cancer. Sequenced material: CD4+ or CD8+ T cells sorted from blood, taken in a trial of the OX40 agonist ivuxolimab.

As DNA, the CDR3 is TGCGCCAGCAGCTTGGAACAGGGACGCTACAATGAGCAGTTCTTC. Protein: CASSLEQGRYNEQFF. The chain recombines TRBV5-1 with TRBJ2-1; the D gene is possibly TRBD1 (6 bases). V was trimmed by 0 bases and J by 3 bases, leaving 10 bases between them. CDR3 length: 15 amino acids. The V gene's germline CDR1 is SGHRS and CDR2 YFSETQ.